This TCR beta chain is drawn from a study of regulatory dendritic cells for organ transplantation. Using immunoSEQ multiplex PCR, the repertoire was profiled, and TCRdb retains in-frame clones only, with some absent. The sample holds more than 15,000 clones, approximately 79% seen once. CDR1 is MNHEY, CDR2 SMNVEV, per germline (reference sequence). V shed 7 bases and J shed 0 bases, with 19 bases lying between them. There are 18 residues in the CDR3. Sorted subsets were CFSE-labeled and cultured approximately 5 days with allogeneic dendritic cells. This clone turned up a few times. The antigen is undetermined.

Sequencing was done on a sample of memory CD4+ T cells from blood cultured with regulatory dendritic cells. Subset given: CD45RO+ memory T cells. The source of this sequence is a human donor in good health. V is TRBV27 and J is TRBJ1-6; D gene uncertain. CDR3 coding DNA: TGTGCCAGCACCCGGCGGGGTGACGGGAGCTCCTATAATTCACCCCTCCACTTT. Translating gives CASTRRGDGSSYNSPLHF.